This T cell receptor beta chain originates from a study of T cells after yellow fever vaccination. Germline CDR1 reads SNHLY; CDR2 reads FYNNEI. V lost 5 bases to trimming and J lost 12 bases; unmatched junction nucleotides: 12. The CDR3 has 14 amino acids. MiXCR, applied by TCRdb to the 5' RACE reads, yields one record per CDR3 protein. The sample records 300,000 to 400,000 distinct CDR3 sequences, roughly 7.5% being singletons. This TCR came from a young man who received the YFV17D yellow fever vaccine. Sequences were derived from PBMCs, sampled around 45 days after the first yellow fever vaccination. The chain has TRBV2 and TRBJ2-7; 11 bases align to TRBD2. The CDR3 nucleotides read TGTGCCAGCAGTCTTCTAGCGGGGGGCGCCGAGGGGTACTTC. Translated: CASSLLAGGAEGYF.